This record looks at one TCR beta chain sequence and its context. Clones were sequenced by immunoSEQ multiplex PCR, and TCRdb holds only the in-frame ones, with some missing. The sample lists around 55,000 clones; more than 80% were seen once. This entry belongs to a study of blood T cell repertoires in COVID-19. About the research overall: T cells, B-cell-depleted T cells, or PBMCs supplied cDNA or gDNA.

This TCR came from a human donor with active COVID-19. The donor label of this sample is uncertain. Input material: peripheral blood.

CDR3 nucleotide sequence: TGTGCCAGCTCGCGTACTCAGGGTGAGCAGTTCTTC. Translating it yields CASSRTQGEQFF. This sequence joins TRBV18 and TRBJ2-1; D perhaps matches TRBD1 (5 bases). The CDR3 is 12 residues long. V was cut by 6 bases and J by 9 bases, with 12 bases left in between. Germline V gene sequence: CDR1 KGHSH, CDR2 LQKENI.